This TCR beta chain comes out of a study of T cell changes during pregnancy in multiple sclerosis. The CDR3 covers 16 residues. The V gene end was trimmed by 6 bases and the J gene end by 2 bases; junction bases not matched to a gene: 8. Germline CDR1 is MNHNY and CDR2 is SVGAGI (reference sequence). Sequencing was performed with immunoSEQ multiplex PCR; in TCRdb, only in-frame clones are kept and a portion is missing. This sample carries about 110,000 clones, about 89% of them seen once, and the ten largest clones take roughly 1.5%. This TCR was recovered from a female donor with multiple sclerosis, enrolled in a pregnancy study. The source material was peripheral blood, sampled before pregnancy. The gene calls are TRBV6-6 and TRBJ1-3; 9 bases agree with TRBD1. The CDR3 DNA follows: TGTGCCAGCAGCCCGTCGACAGGGGGAACTGGAAACACCATATATTTT. Translated, it gives CASSPSTGGTGNTIYF.